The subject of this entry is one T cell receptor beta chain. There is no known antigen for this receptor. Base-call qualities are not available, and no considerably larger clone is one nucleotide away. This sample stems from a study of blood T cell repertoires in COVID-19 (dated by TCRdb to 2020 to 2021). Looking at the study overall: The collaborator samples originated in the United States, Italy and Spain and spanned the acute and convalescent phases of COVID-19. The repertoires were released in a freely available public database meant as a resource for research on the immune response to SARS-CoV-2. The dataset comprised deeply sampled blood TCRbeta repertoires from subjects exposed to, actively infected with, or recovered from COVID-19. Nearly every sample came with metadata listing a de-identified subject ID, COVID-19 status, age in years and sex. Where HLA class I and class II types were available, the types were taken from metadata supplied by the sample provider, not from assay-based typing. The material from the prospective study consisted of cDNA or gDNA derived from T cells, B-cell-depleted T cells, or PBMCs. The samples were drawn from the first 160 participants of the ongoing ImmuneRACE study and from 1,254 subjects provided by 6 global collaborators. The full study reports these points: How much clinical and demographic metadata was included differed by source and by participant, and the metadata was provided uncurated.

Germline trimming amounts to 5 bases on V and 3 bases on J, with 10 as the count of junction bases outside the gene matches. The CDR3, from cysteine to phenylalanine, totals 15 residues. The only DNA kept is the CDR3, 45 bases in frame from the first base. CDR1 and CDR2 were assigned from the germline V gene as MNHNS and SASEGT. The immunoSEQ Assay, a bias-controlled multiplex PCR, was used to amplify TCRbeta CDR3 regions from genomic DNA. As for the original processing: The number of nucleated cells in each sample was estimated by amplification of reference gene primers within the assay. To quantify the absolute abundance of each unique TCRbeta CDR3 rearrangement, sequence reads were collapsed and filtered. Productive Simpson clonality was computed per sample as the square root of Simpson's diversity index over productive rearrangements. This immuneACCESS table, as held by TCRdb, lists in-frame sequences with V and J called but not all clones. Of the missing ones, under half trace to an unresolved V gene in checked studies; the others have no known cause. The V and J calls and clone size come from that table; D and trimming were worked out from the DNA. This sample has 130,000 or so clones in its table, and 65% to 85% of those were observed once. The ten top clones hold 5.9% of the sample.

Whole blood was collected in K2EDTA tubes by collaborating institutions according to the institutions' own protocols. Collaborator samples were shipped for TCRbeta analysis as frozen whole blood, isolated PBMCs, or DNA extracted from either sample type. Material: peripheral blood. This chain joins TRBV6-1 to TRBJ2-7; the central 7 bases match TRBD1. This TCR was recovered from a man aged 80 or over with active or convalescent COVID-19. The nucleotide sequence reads TGTGCCAGCAGTCCCGGGACAGCTGTCATCTACGAGCAGTACTTC. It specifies CASSPGTAVIYEQYF.